Presented here are 5 T cell receptor beta chains from one specimen sequenced in a study of T cell repertoires in ileal Crohn's disease. Produced via immunoSEQ multiplex PCR; TCRdb's table is partial and in-frame only. The table lists just under 7,500 clones, about two thirds of them singletons. Time point here: proximal margin of the surgical specimen (macroscopically non-inflamed). Sequenced: ileal tissue. Receptors originate from an adult with Crohn's disease.

V usage is TRBV4-1 and J usage is TRBJ1-5; TRBD1 matches at 8 bases. Germline CDR1 is MGHRA and CDR2 is YSYEKL. V was clipped by 4 bases and J by 4 bases; unmatched bases: 9. The CDR3 is 16 residues long. CDR3: CASSPSGTGLNQPQHF. CDR3 nucleotide sequence: TGCGCCAGCAGCCCCTCAGGGACAGGACTTAATCAGCCCCAGCATTTT.

This clone has just one count. V and J are TRBV4-3 and TRBJ2-3; 12 bases line up with TRBD2. Germline loops: CDR1 LGHNA, CDR2 YSLEER. This CDR3 region has 19 residues. The ends lost 0 bases at V and 1 base at J; junction bases unmatched: 8. This CDR3 is CASSQERLAGGSRTDTQYF. The CDR3 coding sequence is TGCGCCAGCAGCCAAGAGAGGCTAGCGGGAGGGTCTCGCACAGATACGCAGTATTTT.

J is TRBJ2-1 and V is TRBV7-2; D is unclear. This CDR3 has 12 residues. Germline V gives CDR1 SGHTA, CDR2 FQGNSA. The V end was cut by 4 bases, the J end by 8 bases, with 9 bases between. In nucleotides, the CDR3 is TGTGCCAGCAGCTCAATTTACTATGAGCAGTTCTTC. It specifies CASSSIYYEQFF.

The V and J genes are TRBV10-3 and TRBJ2-4; D is undetermined. The CDR3 has 15 residues. V shed 1 base and J shed 2 bases, with 9 bases lying between them. In germline, CDR1 is ENHRY, CDR2 SYGVKD. CDR3 nucleotides: TGTGCCATCAGTGAGTTAGACTCTTCCAAAAACATTCAGTACTTC. Translation gives CAISELDSSKNIQYF.

This clone was recorded a few times. The rearrangement links TRBV5-5 to TRBJ2-2; D is tentatively TRBD1 or TRBD2 (7 bases each). CDR1 is SGHKS and CDR2 is YYEKEE in the germline V gene (reference sequence). This CDR3 is built from 14 residues. The V gene lost 2 bases and the J gene lost 10 bases, with 15 bases spanning the gap. The CDR3 bases are TGTGCCAGCAGCTTCTTGCCAGGGGGGGTGGAGCTGTTTTTT. Amino acids: CASSFLPGGVELFF.